Each of the 19 T cell receptor beta chains below was sequenced from the same sample in a study of cytomegalovirus exposure and HLA in healthy donors. In the PCR, 60 Vbeta and 13 Jbeta primers were used. Data came from immunoSEQ multiplex PCR; TCRdb stores just in-frame clones and leaves some out. Altogether hundreds of thousands of clones are present, 83% being singletons, with the ten largest covering more than 1.3%. The source material was PBMCs. These receptors were obtained from a girl aged 10-17 years in good health and CMV-seronegative.

A word on this clone: The junction and the germline gene differ at one end; a read error may be behind it. Within the sample, other DNA sequences also encode this same CDR3. The CDR3 region has the DNA TGTGCCTGGAACCGCGGGGGTACAGACACGCAGTATTTT. As protein: CAWNRGGTDTQYF. The chain recombines TRBV30 with TRBJ2-3; TRBD2 aligns across 7 bases. Germline assignment: CDR1 GTSNPN and CDR2 SVGIG (reference sequence). The CDR3 has 13 residues.

The J gene is TRBJ1-1, the V gene TRBV4-3, with D possibly matching TRBD1 (6 bases). Germline V gene sequence: CDR1 LGHNA, CDR2 YSLEER. V dropped 3 bases and J dropped 6 bases, with 11 bases sitting between them. The CDR3 has 13 amino acids. This CDR3 is CASSQFGGSEAFF. DNA of the CDR3: TGCGCCAGCAGCCAGTTTGGGGGCTCTGAAGCTTTCTTT.

This clone was counted a single time. The chain links TRBV18 to TRBJ2-1; D is possibly TRBD1 (6 bases). Germline CDR1 reads KGHSH; CDR2 reads LQKENI. The CDR3 length is 12 residues. Trimming removed 4 bases from V and 7 bases from J, with 8 bases in between. The CDR3 bases are TGTGCCAGCTCACACAGGGTAAATGAGCAGTTCTTC. It translates to CASSHRVNEQFF.

V gene TRBV30 combines with J gene TRBJ2-5; D ambiguous. CDR3 size: 12 residues. Germline V CDR1 and CDR2: GTSNPN, SVGIG (reference sequence). Trimming took 3 bases from V and 7 from J, leaving 12 bases between them. The CDR3 is CAWSVSSGTQYF. The CDR3 nucleotides read TGTGCCTGGAGCGTTAGCTCCGGGACCCAGTACTTC.

The V gene is TRBV5-4, the J gene TRBJ1-1; the D gene is possibly TRBD1 (6 bases). V shed 1 base and J shed 4 bases, with 17 bases lying between them. This CDR3 comprises 16 residues. CDR1 is SGHNT and CDR2 is YYREEE in the germline V gene (reference sequence). The CDR3 here is CASSLFPGVGATEAFF. The CDR3 coding sequence is TGTGCCAGCAGCTTGTTTCCAGGGGTGGGGGCCACTGAAGCTTTCTTT.

This chain uses TRBV27 with TRBJ1-5, with a weak D call TRBD1 (5 bases). V lost 2 bases and J 2 bases, leaving 7 bases between the germline ends. The CDR3 totals 14 residues. Germline V CDR1 and CDR2: MNHEY, SMNVEV (reference sequence). Written as DNA, the CDR3 is TGTGCCAGCAGTTTAAGCAGGGGCAATCAGCCCCAGCATTTT. It encodes CASSLSRGNQPQHF.

V gene TRBV9 combines with J gene TRBJ2-7; TRBD2 might be the D (6 bases). Trimming shortened V by 0 bases and J by 5 bases, and 12 bases separated the two germline ends. CDR1 SGDLS and CDR2 YYNGEE come from the germline V gene. CDR3 length: 14 amino acids. CDR3 bases: TGTGCCAGCAGCGTAGGTGGGGAGGTCAACGAGCAGTACTTC. This encodes CASSVGGEVNEQYF. Based on the CDR3 plus reference TRBV9 and TRBJ2-7, the full variable domain is DSGVTQTPKHLITATGQRVTLRCSPRSGDLSVYWYQQSLDQGLQFLIQYYNGEERAKGNILERFSAQQFPDLHSELNLSSLELGDSALYFCASSVGGEVNEQYFGPGTRLTVT.

The chain combines TRBV19 with TRBJ2-7; the match to TRBD1 covers 9 bases. Germline CDR1 reads LNHDA; CDR2 reads SQIVND (reference sequence). This CDR3 is 14 amino acids long. V lost 3 bases and J lost 7; bases outside the gene matches: 7. The CDR3 reads CASSIGTGFWEQYF. The CDR3 nucleotides are TGTGCCAGTAGTATTGGGACAGGGTTTTGGGAGCAGTACTTC.

J is TRBJ2-1 and V is TRBV10-1; 8 bases fit TRBD1. CDR3 length: 14 amino acids. Trimming took 3 bases from V and 6 from J; bases not matched to a gene: 4. CDR1 is WNHNN and CDR2 is SYGVQD in the germline V gene (reference sequence). This CDR3 is CASSDLDRGNEQFF. CDR3 DNA: TGCGCCAGCAGTGATCTTGACAGGGGCAATGAGCAGTTCTTC.

The chain is built from TRBV6-5 and TRBJ1-2; TRBD1 matches 11 bases. The ends lost 7 bases at V and 5 bases at J; junction bases unmatched: 3. The CDR3 covers 13 residues. Germline CDR1 is MNHEY and CDR2 is SVGAGI. CDR3 nucleotides: TGTGCCAGCACGGGACAGGGGGGATATGGCTACACCTTC. Its protein product is CASTGQGGYGYTF.

The chain couples TRBV5-1 to TRBJ1-2; 10 bases fit TRBD1. Germline V gene sequence: CDR1 SGHRS, CDR2 YFSETQ. The CDR3 loop spans 17 amino acids. V lost 4 bases to trimming and J lost 7 bases; unmatched junction nucleotides: 16. The CDR3 protein is CASSLRMGTGDGSGYTF. In nucleotides, the CDR3 is TGCGCCAGCAGCCTAAGAATGGGGACAGGGGACGGGAGTGGCTACACCTTC.

This rearrangement joins TRBV30 to TRBJ2-1, with D maybe TRBD1 (6 bases). Trimming removed 7 bases at V and 0 bases at J, with 16 bases between. Germline CDR1 GTSNPN, CDR2 SVGIG (reference sequence). This CDR3 comprises 15 residues. This CDR3 reads CALTRQAHSYNEQFF. CDR3 nucleotides: TGTGCCTTAACCCGACAGGCCCACTCCTACAATGAGCAGTTCTTC.

The gene calls are TRBV28 and TRBJ2-4; possibly TRBD2 for D (6 bases). The CDR3 spans 15 residues. Germline CDR1 reads MDHEN; CDR2 reads SYDVKM. Trimming took 11 bases from V and 3 from J, leaving 20 bases between them. The CDR3 DNA follows: TGTGCCTCCATGACGGGATCGGGACTCAAAAACATTCAGTACTTC. Translating gives CASMTGSGLKNIQYF.

The V and J genes are TRBV28 and TRBJ2-7; 10 bases are shared with TRBD1. J was trimmed by 5 bases and V by 2 bases; bases with no gene match: 3. This CDR3 is built from 14 residues. From germline, CDR1 is MDHEN and CDR2 SYDVKM. CDR3 amino acids: CASSLMGQGNEQYF. The CDR3 DNA is TGTGCCAGCAGTTTAATGGGACAGGGGAACGAGCAGTACTTC.

J is TRBJ2-7 and V is TRBV5-6, with 9 bases identical to TRBD1. The CDR3 spans 11 residues. Germline V gene sequence: CDR1 SGHDT, CDR2 YYEEEE. V trimming: 6 bases; J trimming: 7 bases; junction bases outside the gene matches: 2. The CDR3 region has the DNA TGTGCCAGCACCGGGACAGGGGAGCAGTACTTC. This gives the protein CASTGTGEQYF.

V is TRBV28 and J is TRBJ2-6, with a possible D match to TRBD1 (7 bases). Trimming shortened V by 7 bases and J by 3 bases, and 16 bases separated the two germline ends. The CDR3 contains 16 residues. Germline CDR1 reads MDHEN; CDR2 reads SYDVKM. CDR3 sequence reads: CASTPQGGVGANVLTF. The CDR3 DNA is TGTGCCAGCACCCCCCAGGGGGGTGTTGGGGCCAACGTCCTGACTTTC. Supplemented by reference TRBV28 and TRBJ2-6, the full variable domain reads DVKVTQSSRYLVKRTGEKVFLECVQDMDHENMFWYRQDPGLGLRLIYFSYDVKMKEKGDIPEGYSVSREKKERFSLILESASTNQTSMYLCASTPQGGVGANVLTFGAGSRLTVL.

The genes are TRBV6-5 and TRBJ2-6; no firm D call. Per germline, CDR1 MNHEY and CDR2 SVGAGI. Trimming pared 6 bases from V and 4 bases from J, leaving 10 bases between. The CDR3 contains 14 residues. The CDR3 DNA reads as TGTGCCAGCAGCGCTACTTCAGGGGCCAACGTCCTGACTTTC. It encodes CASSATSGANVLTF.

J is TRBJ1-2 and V is TRBV28, with 11 bases lining up with TRBD1. J was trimmed by 7 bases and V by 8 bases; bases with no gene match: 15. The CDR3 is made up of 16 amino acids. Germline V gene sequence: CDR1 MDHEN, CDR2 SYDVKM. The CDR3 reads CASLITAGQGAAGYTF. CDR3 in DNA: TGTGCCAGCCTCATTACCGCCGGACAGGGGGCCGCTGGCTACACCTTC.

This clone was recorded only once. The rearrangement joins TRBV4-1 to TRBJ2-3; 11 bases are shared with TRBD2. The junction had 8 bases not matched to a gene; V was cut back by 1 base and J by 5 bases. CDR3 length: 17 residues. The germline V gene encodes CDR1 MGHRA and CDR2 YSYEKL. CDR3: CASSQGLAGGLLDTQYF. CDR3 DNA: TGCGCCAGCAGCCAAGGTCTAGCGGGGGGTTTATTAGATACGCAGTATTTT.